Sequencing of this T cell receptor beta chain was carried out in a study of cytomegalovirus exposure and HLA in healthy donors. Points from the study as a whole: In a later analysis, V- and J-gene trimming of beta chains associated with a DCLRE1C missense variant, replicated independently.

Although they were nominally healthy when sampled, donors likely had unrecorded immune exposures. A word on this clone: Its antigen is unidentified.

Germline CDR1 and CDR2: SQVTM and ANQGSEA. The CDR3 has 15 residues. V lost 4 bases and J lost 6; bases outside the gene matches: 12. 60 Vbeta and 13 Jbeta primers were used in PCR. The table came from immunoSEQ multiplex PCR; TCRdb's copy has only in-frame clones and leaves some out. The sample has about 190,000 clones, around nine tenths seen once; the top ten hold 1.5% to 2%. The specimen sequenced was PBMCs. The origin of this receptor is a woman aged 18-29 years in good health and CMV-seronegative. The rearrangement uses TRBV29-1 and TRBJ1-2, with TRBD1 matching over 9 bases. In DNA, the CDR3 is TGCAGCGTTGTCTTTTCACCGGACAGGGGACATGGCTACACCTTC. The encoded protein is CSVVFSPDRGHGYTF.